Below are 27 T cell receptor beta chains sequenced from a single sample in a study of cytomegalovirus exposure and HLA in healthy donors. The PCR was carried out with 60 Vbeta primers and 13 Jbeta primers. Assay used: immunoSEQ multiplex PCR; TCRdb lists only in-frame clones, some missing. This sample carries approximately 110,000 clones, more than 70% of them seen once, and the ten largest clones take less than 0.25%. Sequencing input: PBMCs. These receptors came from a man over 45 in good health and CMV-seronegative.

This clone was seen once. The gene calls are TRBV29-1 and TRBJ2-6; perhaps TRBD1 as D (5 bases). V lost 6 bases to trimming and J lost 4 bases, with 10 bases between them. The CDR3 has 13 residues. In germline, CDR1 is SQVTM, CDR2 ANQGSEA. CDR3 residues: CSVAGQGANVLTF. CDR3 sequence (DNA): TGCAGCGTAGCAGGGCAAGGGGCCAACGTCCTGACTTTC.

The CDR3, as DNA: TGTGCCAGTAGTAAAACAGGGGTGCGGGGCAATCAGCCCCAGCATTTT. Its protein is CASSKTGVRGNQPQHF. The chain joins TRBV19 to TRBJ1-5, with 7 positions matching TRBD1. V dropped 4 bases and J dropped 2; count of bases not matched to a gene: 8. Germline V CDR1 and CDR2: LNHDA, SQIVND (reference sequence). There are 16 residues in the CDR3.

The rearrangement joins TRBV5-1 to TRBJ1-3; 9 bases are a match to TRBD1. The CDR3 spans 17 residues. The germline V gene has CDR1 SGHRS and CDR2 YFSETQ. J was trimmed by 1 base and V by 2 bases; bases with no gene match: 7. The CDR3 region is CASSFGFDRGSGNTIYF. The CDR3 DNA reads as TGCGCCAGCAGCTTTGGGTTTGACAGGGGGTCTGGAAACACCATATATTTT.

The chain employs TRBV7-9 and TRBJ2-3; 13 bases fit TRBD2. Germline V gene data show CDR1 as SEHNR and CDR2 as FQNEAQ (reference sequence). Trimming cost V 3 bases and J 3 bases; bases outside gene matches: 3. The CDR3 contains 16 residues. As DNA, the CDR3 is TGTGCCAGCAGCTTCACTAGCGGGAGGGGGACAGATACGCAGTATTTT. It is translated as CASSFTSGRGTDTQYF.

This sequence joins TRBV5-1 and TRBJ2-5; tentatively, D is TRBD1 (5 bases). This CDR3 contains 14 residues. Germline values: CDR1 SGHRS, CDR2 YFSETQ. V lost 0 bases, J lost 2 bases, and 8 bases lay in between. The CDR3 sequence: CASSLAGQQETQYF. The CDR3 DNA reads TGCGCCAGCAGCTTGGCAGGGCAGCAAGAGACCCAGTACTTC.

The CDR3 is CARRCGRGGSRVWFNIQYF. As DNA, the CDR3 is TGTGCCAGACGGTGTGGGCGCGGCGGGAGTCGAGTGTGGTTCAACATTCAGTACTTC. The chain joins TRBV5-3 to TRBJ2-4; 7 bases fit TRBD2. TRBV5-3 is annotated as an ORF whose role is uncertain. Unmatched junction bases numbered 26, after V lost 7 bases and J lost 7 bases. This CDR3 region has 19 residues.

This CDR3 is CASSYSNRGSTEAFF. The DNA of the CDR3 is TGTGCCAGCAGTTACTCGAACAGGGGGTCAACTGAAGCTTTCTTT. V usage is TRBV6-5 and J usage is TRBJ1-1; 8 nucleotides line up with TRBD1. CDR3 size: 15 residues. Germline CDR1 and CDR2: MNHEY and SVGAGI. After removal of 0 bases from V and 5 bases from J, the junction contained 5 bases not matched to a gene.

In this sample, this clone turned up once. The junction differs from germline at one of its ends, possibly a read error. The chain employs TRBV28 and TRBJ1-1; no clear D gene. From germline, CDR1 is MDHEN and CDR2 SYDVKM. CDR3 length equals 12 residues. This CDR3 is CATSTANTEAFF. CDR3 nucleotides: TGTGCCACCAGTACAGCGAACACTGAAGCTTTCTTT.

The chain couples TRBV7-9 to TRBJ1-2; maybe TRBD1 (6 bases). Germline V gene sequence: CDR1 SEHNR, CDR2 FQNEAQ (reference sequence). V was clipped by 4 bases and J by 6 bases, with 15 bases between them. The CDR3 covers 14 residues. This chain's CDR3 is CASSYIGGGDGYTF. In DNA, the CDR3 is TGTGCCAGCAGCTATATAGGGGGGGGAGATGGCTACACCTTC.

The chain is built from TRBV12-1 and TRBJ1-1; the D call in the table, TRBD1, was not verified against the DNA. TRBV12-1 is labeled a pseudogene. The CDR3 totals 16 residues. The CDR3: CASSFAPGQGRTEAFF. The CDR3 DNA reads TGTGCCAGCAGCTTTGCGCCGGGACAGGGACGAACTGAAGCTTTCTTT.

The rearrangement links TRBV19 to TRBJ2-2; maybe TRBD2 (6 bases). This CDR3 spans 13 amino acids. The V gene's germline CDR1 is LNHDA and CDR2 SQIVND (reference sequence). Trimming shortened V by 5 bases and J by 7 bases, and 11 bases separated the two germline ends. Written as DNA, the CDR3 is TGTGCCAGTAGTCTGGGGGGATTCGGGGAGCTGTTTTTT. Its protein product is CASSLGGFGELFF.

The table lists this clone with a few counts. The CDR3 reads CASSSGYHSPLHF. The CDR3, as DNA: TGTGCCAGCAGCTCAGGATACCATTCACCCCTCCACTTT. The chain is built from TRBV7-9 and TRBJ1-6; the D is unclear. Trimming took off 4 bases at V and 8 bases at J, with 9 bases between the two ends. The CDR3 extends over 13 amino acids. Germline loops: CDR1 SEHNR, CDR2 FQNEAQ (reference sequence). Drawing the rest from reference TRBV7-9 and TRBJ1-6, the complete variable domain is DTGVSQNPRHKITKRGQNVTFRCDPISEHNRLYWYRQTLGQGPEFLTYFQNEAQLEKSRLLSDRFSAERPKGSFSTLEIQRTEQGDSAMYLCASSSGYHSPLHFGNGTRLTVT.

The chain links TRBV28 to TRBJ1-1; 7 positions match TRBD1. Trimming cost V 6 bases and J 4 bases; bases outside gene matches: 5. CDR1 and CDR2 from the germline V gene are MDHEN and SYDVKM. The CDR3 is 13 residues long. For the CDR3, the DNA is TGTGCCAGCAGGTACAGGGGTCCCACTGAAGCTTTCTTT. Translation: CASRYRGPTEAFF.

The chain joins TRBV4-1 to TRBJ2-7; the match to TRBD2 covers 10 bases. The V gene's germline CDR1 is MGHRA and CDR2 YSYEKL. Trimming at V came to 1 base and at J to 4 bases, leaving 7 bases not matched to a gene. The CDR3 loop spans 16 amino acids. CDR3 sequence reads: CASSQGSGGPFYEQYF. DNA for the CDR3: TGCGCCAGCAGCCAAGGTAGCGGGGGGCCCTTTTACGAGCAGTACTTC.

This clone was seen a single time. The gene calls are TRBV5-1 and TRBJ2-4; D is unresolved. The CDR3 contains 14 residues. Trimming took 0 bases from V and 0 from J, leaving 4 bases between them. Germline V lookup: CDR1 SGHRS, CDR2 YFSETQ. The CDR3 loop reads CASSLEAAKNIQYF. The CDR3 DNA is TGCGCCAGCAGCTTGGAAGCAGCCAAAAACATTCAGTACTTC.

The chain couples TRBV28 to TRBJ2-5; 10 bases are shared with TRBD2. Trimming cost V 3 bases and J 2 bases; bases outside gene matches: 6. The CDR3 sequence is 16 residues long. Germline CDR1 reads MDHEN; CDR2 reads SYDVKM. The chain's CDR3 is CASSLSGGEGQETQYF. CDR3 coding DNA: TGTGCCAGCAGTTTGAGCGGGGGGGAAGGGCAAGAGACCCAGTACTTC.

In the case of this clone: The same CDR3 is also encoded by other DNA sequences in this sample. The genes are TRBV4-3 and TRBJ1-1; TRBD1 matches at 7 bases. CDR1 and CDR2 from the germline V gene are LGHNA and YSLEER. The CDR3 consists of 12 residues. J lost 8 bases, V lost 4 bases, and 4 bases had no gene match. The CDR3, as DNA: TGCGCCAGCAGCCGGGTACAGGGGGAAGCTTTCTTT. Protein product: CASSRVQGEAFF.

This clone was found a few times. The V gene is TRBV10-1, the J gene TRBJ2-4, with D maybe TRBD1 (6 bases). Trimming removed 0 bases from V and 0 bases from J, with 24 bases in between. The CDR3 consists of 21 residues. Germline lookup yields CDR1 WNHNN and CDR2 SYGVQD (reference sequence). The CDR3 sequence: CASSESYRAETLYLAKNIQYF. DNA for the CDR3: TGCGCCAGCAGTGAGTCGTACAGGGCGGAGACACTGTACCTAGCCAAAAACATTCAGTACTTC.

The V and J genes are TRBV12-5 and TRBJ1-1; TRBD1 aligns across 7 bases. Per germline, CDR1 LGHNT and CDR2 FRNRAP. The CDR3 spans 15 residues. The V gene end was trimmed by 5 bases and the J gene end by 4 bases; junction bases not matched to a gene: 10. The CDR3 DNA reads as TGTGCTAGTGGTAAAACAGACAGGGCCGTCACTGAAGCTTTCTTT. Its translation: CASGKTDRAVTEAFF.

The J gene is TRBJ2-3, the V gene TRBV6-5; 8 nucleotides align to TRBD2. This CDR3 spans 15 amino acids. With V trimmed by 6 bases and J by 2 bases, 7 bases remained unmatched. Germline values: CDR1 MNHEY, CDR2 SVGAGI. CDR3 nucleotide sequence: TGTGCCAGCAGCAAGAGCGGGAGCAACACAGATACGCAGTATTTT. Protein: CASSKSGSNTDTQYF.

The chain recombines TRBV15 with TRBJ2-5; 14 bases are shared with TRBD2. The DNA end is more similar to TRBJ2-7, so the J call may be wrong. Germline V CDR1 and CDR2: LNHNV, YYDKDF (reference sequence). The CDR3 length is 17 residues. The CDR3 nucleotides are TGTGCCACCAGCAGGGGTGCTCCGGGACTAGCGGGAGTCGAGCAGTACTTC. This translates into CATSRGAPGLAGVEQYF.

This clone was observed a handful of times. The chain carries TRBV2 and TRBJ2-7; D unclear. The CDR3 totals 12 residues. Germline loops: CDR1 SNHLY, CDR2 FYNNEI. Trimming shortened V by 5 bases and J by 0 bases, and 5 bases separated the two germline ends. The CDR3 region is CASSLSSYEQYF. CDR3 nucleotides: TGTGCCAGCAGTCTTAGCTCCTACGAGCAGTACTTC.

V gene TRBV7-2 combines with J gene TRBJ1-6; perhaps TRBD1 as D (5 bases). The germline V gene encodes CDR1 SGHTA and CDR2 FQGNSA. V lost 5 bases and J 8 bases, leaving 13 bases between the germline ends. The CDR3 spans 14 residues. As DNA, the CDR3 is TGTGCCAGCAGCCTGGGACCGGGGGATTCACCCCTCCACTTT. This encodes CASSLGPGDSPLHF.

The gene calls are TRBV9 and TRBJ1-1; 7 bases map to TRBD1. Germline CDR1 SGDLS, CDR2 YYNGEE. Trimming took 4 bases from V and 1 from J; bases not matched to a gene: 7. This CDR3 is built from 15 residues. The DNA for the CDR3 is TGTGCCAGCAGCCTTTGGACAGGCAAGAACACTGAAGCTTTCTTT. Translation gives CASSLWTGKNTEAFF.

This chain links TRBV5-1 with TRBJ2-7; TRBD1 aligns across 9 bases. With V trimmed by 1 base and J by 3 bases, 11 bases remained unmatched. Germline assignment: CDR1 SGHRS and CDR2 YFSETQ. CDR3 length: 17 residues. The CDR3 loop is CASSLYGQGKIFYEQYF. CDR3 in DNA: TGCGCCAGCAGCTTGTACGGACAGGGGAAGATCTTCTACGAGCAGTACTTC.

This rearrangement joins TRBV9 to TRBJ2-7, with no clear D. The CDR3 is made up of 15 amino acids. The V gene's germline CDR1 is SGDLS and CDR2 YYNGEE. V gave up 4 bases and J gave up 3 bases, with 17 bases separating them. The CDR3, as DNA: TGTGCCAGCAGCTTCCAACCCTCTCAGGACTACGAGCAGTACTTC. Amino acids: CASSFQPSQDYEQYF.

The rearrangement links TRBV28 to TRBJ2-7; TRBD2 agrees at 16 bases. Per germline, CDR1 MDHEN and CDR2 SYDVKM. This CDR3 has 15 residues. V shed 4 bases and J 5 bases; nucleotides not matched to a gene: 2. CDR3: CASSSGTSGRDEQYF. The CDR3 DNA follows: TGTGCCAGCAGTTCGGGGACTAGCGGGAGGGACGAGCAGTACTTC.